This T cell receptor beta chain comes out of a study of blood T cell repertoires in COVID-19. Original analysis: Amplification from reference gene primers served as the basis for estimated nucleated cell counts. TCRdb's table, derived via immunoSEQ multiplex PCR, lists solely in-frame clones and lacks some. V and J calls and clone size are those listed in that table; D and trimming were worked out from the DNA. Of about 220,000 clones in the sample, around 80% were seen once. The CDR3 loop spans 14 amino acids. From germline, CDR1 is MNHEY and CDR2 SVGAGI. The germline V and J ends were trimmed by 6 bases and 5 bases, with 16 bases remaining between them.

The specimen sequenced was peripheral blood. The J gene is TRBJ1-1, the V gene TRBV6-5; weak D call: TRBD1 (6 bases). The receptor was isolated from a man aged 30 to 45 with active or convalescent COVID-19. The CDR3 nucleotides read TGTGCCAGCAGGGAGACAGGCCGCTGGACTGAAGCTTTCTTT. This encodes CASRETGRWTEAFF.